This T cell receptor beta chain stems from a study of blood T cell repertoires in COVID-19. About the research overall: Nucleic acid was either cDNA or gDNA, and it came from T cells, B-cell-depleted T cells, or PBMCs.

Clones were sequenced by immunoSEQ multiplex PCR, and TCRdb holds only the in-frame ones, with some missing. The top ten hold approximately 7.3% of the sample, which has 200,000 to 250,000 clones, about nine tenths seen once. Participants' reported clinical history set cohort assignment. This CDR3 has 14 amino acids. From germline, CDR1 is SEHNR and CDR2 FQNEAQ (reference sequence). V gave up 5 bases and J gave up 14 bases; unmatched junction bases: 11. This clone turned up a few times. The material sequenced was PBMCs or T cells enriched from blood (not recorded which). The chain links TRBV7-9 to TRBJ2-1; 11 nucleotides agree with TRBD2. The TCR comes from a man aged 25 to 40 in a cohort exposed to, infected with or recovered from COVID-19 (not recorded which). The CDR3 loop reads CASSPGLAENKKFF. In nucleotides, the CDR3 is TGTGCCAGCAGCCCGGGACTAGCGGAGAACAAGAAGTTCTTC.